These 6 T cell receptor beta chains were all obtained from the same sample, sequenced in a study of blood T cell repertoires in COVID-19. Clones were sequenced by immunoSEQ multiplex PCR, and TCRdb holds only the in-frame ones, with some missing. The table lists 110,000 to 150,000 clones, approximately 80% of them singletons, with less than 5.5% in the top ten. The specimen was peripheral blood. These receptors were obtained from a woman in her 50s with acute or convalescent COVID-19.

This sequence joins TRBV12-5 and TRBJ2-5; 9 nucleotides agree with TRBD1. The junction had 5 bases not matched to a gene; V was cut back by 7 bases and J by 5 bases. The CDR3 loop spans 13 amino acids. Germline V gives CDR1 LGHNT, CDR2 FRNRAP. CDR3 sequence: CASALTGGETQYF. CDR3 DNA: TGTGCTAGTGCCTTGACAGGGGGGGAGACCCAGTACTTC.

The sample holds a few counts of this clone. For the CDR3, the DNA is TGTGCCAGCAGCCCGGGAGGGACCGTGCAGCCCCAGCATTTT. Protein: CASSPGGTVQPQHF. The V and J genes are TRBV7-2 and TRBJ1-5; tentative D call: TRBD1 (5 bases). The CDR3 totals 14 residues. V was trimmed by 5 bases and J by 7 bases, leaving 15 bases between them. The V gene's germline CDR1 is SGHTA and CDR2 FQGNSA.

CDR3 coding DNA: TGTGCCAGTAGTATCGCCGGGGTTTCTGGAAACACCATATATTTT. As protein: CASSIAGVSGNTIYF. The rearrangement uses TRBV19 and TRBJ1-3, with D uncertain. Germline V gene data show CDR1 as LNHDA and CDR2 as SQIVND (reference sequence). CDR3 length: 15 residues. V lost 3 bases to trimming and J lost 1 base, with 10 bases between them.

The chain couples TRBV18 to TRBJ1-2; TRBD1 matches at 8 bases. The CDR3 runs 14 residues. V shed 6 bases and J 4 bases; nucleotides not matched to a gene: 7. Germline CDR1 is KGHSH and CDR2 is LQKENI. The DNA for the CDR3 is TGTGCCAGCTCGGACCGGACAGGGAGCTATGGCTACACCTTC. Translating it yields CASSDRTGSYGYTF.

This chain joins TRBV5-1 and TRBJ1-4, with no clear D. Germline CDR1 and CDR2: SGHRS and YFSETQ. V was pared by 2 bases and J by 8 bases, with 10 bases between. CDR3 length equals 13 residues. The CDR3 protein is CASSFGTGEKLFF. CDR3 nucleotides: TGCGCCAGCAGCTTTGGTACGGGGGAAAAACTGTTTTTT.

The chain combines TRBV6-1 with TRBJ1-2; 7 bases are shared with TRBD1. Germline V lookup: CDR1 MNHNS, CDR2 SASEGT. Trimming at V came to 5 bases and at J to 2 bases, leaving 2 bases not matched to a gene. CDR3 size: 13 residues. CDR3 in amino acids: CASSSQGNYGYTF. The CDR3 nucleotides are TGTGCCAGCAGTTCACAGGGGAACTATGGCTACACCTTC.